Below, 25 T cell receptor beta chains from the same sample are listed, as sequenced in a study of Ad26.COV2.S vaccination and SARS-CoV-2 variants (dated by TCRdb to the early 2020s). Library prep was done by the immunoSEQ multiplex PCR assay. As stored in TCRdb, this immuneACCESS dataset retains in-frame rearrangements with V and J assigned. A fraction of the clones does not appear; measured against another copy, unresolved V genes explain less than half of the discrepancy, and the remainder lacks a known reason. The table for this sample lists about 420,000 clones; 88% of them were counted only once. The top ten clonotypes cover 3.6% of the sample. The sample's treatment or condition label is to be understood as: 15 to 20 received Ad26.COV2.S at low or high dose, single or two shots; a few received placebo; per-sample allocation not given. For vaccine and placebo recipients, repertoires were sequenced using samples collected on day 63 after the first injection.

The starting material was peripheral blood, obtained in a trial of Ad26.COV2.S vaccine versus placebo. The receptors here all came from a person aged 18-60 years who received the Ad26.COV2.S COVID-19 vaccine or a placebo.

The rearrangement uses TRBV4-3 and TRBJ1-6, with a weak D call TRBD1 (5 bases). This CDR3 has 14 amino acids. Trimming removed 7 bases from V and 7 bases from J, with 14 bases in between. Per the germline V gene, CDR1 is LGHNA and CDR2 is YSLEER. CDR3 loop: CASNRGTDNSPLHF. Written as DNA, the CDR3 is TGCGCCAGCAATCGAGGGACTGACAATTCACCCCTCCACTTT.

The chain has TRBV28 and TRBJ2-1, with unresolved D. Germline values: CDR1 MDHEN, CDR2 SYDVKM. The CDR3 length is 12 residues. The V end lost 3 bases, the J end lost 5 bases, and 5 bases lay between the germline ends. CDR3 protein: CASSLIHNEQFF. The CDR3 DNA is TGTGCCAGCAGTTTGATCCACAATGAGCAGTTCTTC.

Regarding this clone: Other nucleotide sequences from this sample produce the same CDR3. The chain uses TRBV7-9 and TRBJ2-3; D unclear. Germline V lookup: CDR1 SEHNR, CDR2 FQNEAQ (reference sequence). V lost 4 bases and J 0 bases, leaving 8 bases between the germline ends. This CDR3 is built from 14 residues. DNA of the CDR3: TGTGCCAGCAGCTCCAGCCTCAGCACAGATACGCAGTATTTT. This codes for CASSSSLSTDTQYF.

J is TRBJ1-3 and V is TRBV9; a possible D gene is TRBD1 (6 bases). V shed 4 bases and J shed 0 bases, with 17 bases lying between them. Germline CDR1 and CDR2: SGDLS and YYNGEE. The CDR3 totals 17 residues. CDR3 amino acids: CASSPQGLEGSGNTIYF. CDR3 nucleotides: TGTGCCAGCAGCCCCCAGGGGTTAGAGGGCTCTGGAAACACCATATATTTT.

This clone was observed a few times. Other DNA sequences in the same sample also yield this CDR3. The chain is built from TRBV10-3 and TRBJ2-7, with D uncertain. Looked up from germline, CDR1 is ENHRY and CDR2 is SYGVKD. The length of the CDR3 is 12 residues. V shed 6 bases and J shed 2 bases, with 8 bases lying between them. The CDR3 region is CAISPEPYEQYF. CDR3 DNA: TGTGCCATCAGCCCAGAACCCTACGAGCAGTACTTC.

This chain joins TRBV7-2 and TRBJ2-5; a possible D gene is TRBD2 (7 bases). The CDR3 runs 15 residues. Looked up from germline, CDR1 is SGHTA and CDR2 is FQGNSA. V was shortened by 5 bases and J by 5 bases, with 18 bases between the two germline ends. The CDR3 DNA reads TGTGCCAGCAGCCCGGGGGGCAGGGCTTACGAGACCCAGTACTTC. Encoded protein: CASSPGGRAYETQYF.

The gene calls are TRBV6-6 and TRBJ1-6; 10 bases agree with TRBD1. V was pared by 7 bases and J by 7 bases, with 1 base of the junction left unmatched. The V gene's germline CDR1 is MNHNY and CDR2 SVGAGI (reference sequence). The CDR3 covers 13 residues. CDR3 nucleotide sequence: TGTGCCAGCAAGGACAGGGGGAATTCACCCCTCCACTTT. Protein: CASKDRGNSPLHF.

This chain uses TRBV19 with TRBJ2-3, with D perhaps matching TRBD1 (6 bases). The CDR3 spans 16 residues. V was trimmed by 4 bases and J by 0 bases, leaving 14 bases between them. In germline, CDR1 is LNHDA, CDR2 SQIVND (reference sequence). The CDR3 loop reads CASSKGVSTSTDTQYF. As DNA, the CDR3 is TGTGCCAGTAGTAAGGGGGTCTCGACTAGCACAGATACGCAGTATTTT. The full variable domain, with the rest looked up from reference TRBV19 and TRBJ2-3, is DGGITQSPKYLFRKEGQNVTLSCEQNLNHDAMYWYRQDPGQGLRLIYYSQIVNDFQKGDIAEGYSVSREKKESFPLTVTSAQKNPTAFYLCASSKGVSTSTDTQYFGPGTRLTVL.

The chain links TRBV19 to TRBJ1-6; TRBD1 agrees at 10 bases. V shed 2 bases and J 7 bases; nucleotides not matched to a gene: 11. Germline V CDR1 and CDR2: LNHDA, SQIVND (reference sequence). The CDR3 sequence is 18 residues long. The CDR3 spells CASSIRSSGQGTNSPLHF. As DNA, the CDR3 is TGTGCCAGTAGTATAAGGTCCTCGGGACAGGGGACGAATTCACCCCTCCACTTT.

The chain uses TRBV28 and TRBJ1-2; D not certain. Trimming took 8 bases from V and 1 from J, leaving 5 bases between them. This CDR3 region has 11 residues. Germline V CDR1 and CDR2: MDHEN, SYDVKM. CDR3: CASEGNYGYTF. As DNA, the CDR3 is TGTGCCAGCGAGGGTAACTATGGCTACACCTTC.

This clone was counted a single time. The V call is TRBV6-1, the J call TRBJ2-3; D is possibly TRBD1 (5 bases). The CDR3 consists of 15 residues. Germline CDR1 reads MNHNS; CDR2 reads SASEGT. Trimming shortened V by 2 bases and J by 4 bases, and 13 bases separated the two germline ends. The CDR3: CASSEWGPRADTQYF. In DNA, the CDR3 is TGTGCCAGCAGTGAATGGGGCCCACGGGCAGATACGCAGTATTTT.

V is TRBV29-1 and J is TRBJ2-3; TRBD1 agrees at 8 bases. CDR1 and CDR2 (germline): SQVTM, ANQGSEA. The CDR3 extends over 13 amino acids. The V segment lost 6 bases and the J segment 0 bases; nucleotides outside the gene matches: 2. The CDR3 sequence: CSVDRESTDTQYF. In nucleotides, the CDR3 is TGCAGCGTGGACAGGGAAAGCACAGATACGCAGTATTTT.

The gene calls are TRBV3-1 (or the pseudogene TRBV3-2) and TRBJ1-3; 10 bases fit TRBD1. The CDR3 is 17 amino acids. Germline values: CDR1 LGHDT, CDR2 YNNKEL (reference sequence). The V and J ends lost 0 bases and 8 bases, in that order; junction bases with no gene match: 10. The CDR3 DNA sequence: TGTGCCAGCAGCCAAGAGGGGACAGGGGTATTCGGAGACACCATATATTTT. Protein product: CASSQEGTGVFGDTIYF.

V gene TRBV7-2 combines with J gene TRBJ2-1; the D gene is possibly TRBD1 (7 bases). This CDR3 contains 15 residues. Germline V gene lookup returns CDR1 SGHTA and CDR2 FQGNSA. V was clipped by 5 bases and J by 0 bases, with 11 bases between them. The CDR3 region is CASSRQGGSYNEQFF. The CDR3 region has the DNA TGTGCCAGCAGCAGACAGGGAGGCTCCTACAATGAGCAGTTCTTC. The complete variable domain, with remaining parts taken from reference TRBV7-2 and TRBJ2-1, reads GAGVSQSPSNKVTEKGKDVELRCDPISGHTALYWYRQSLGQGLEFLIYFQGNSAPDKSGLPSDRFSAERTGGSVSTLTIQRTQQEDSAVYLCASSRQGGSYNEQFFGPGTRLTVL.

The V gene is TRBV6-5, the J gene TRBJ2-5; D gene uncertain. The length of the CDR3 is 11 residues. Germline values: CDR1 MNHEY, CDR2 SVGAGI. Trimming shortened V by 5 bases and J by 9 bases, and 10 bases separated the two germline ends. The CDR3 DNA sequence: TGTGCCAGCAGTACCCGCGGCGCCCAGTACTTC. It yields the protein CASSTRGAQYF.

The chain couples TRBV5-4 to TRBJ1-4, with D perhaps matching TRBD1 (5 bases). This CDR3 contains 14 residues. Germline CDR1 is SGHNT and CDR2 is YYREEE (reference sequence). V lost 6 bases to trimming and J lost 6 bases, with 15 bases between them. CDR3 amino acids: CASTSGTEDEKLFF. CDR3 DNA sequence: TGTGCCAGCACCTCCGGGACGGAAGATGAAAAACTGTTTTTT.

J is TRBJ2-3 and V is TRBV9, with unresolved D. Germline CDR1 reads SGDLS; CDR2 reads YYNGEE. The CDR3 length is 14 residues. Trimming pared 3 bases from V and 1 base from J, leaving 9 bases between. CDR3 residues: CASSGGLGTDTQYF. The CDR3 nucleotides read TGTGCCAGCAGCGGGGGTTTGGGCACAGATACGCAGTATTTT. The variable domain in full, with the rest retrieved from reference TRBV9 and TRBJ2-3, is DSGVTQTPKHLITATGQRVTLRCSPRSGDLSVYWYQQSLDQGLQFLIQYYNGEERAKGNILERFSAQQFPDLHSELNLSSLELGDSALYFCASSGGLGTDTQYFGPGTRLTVL.

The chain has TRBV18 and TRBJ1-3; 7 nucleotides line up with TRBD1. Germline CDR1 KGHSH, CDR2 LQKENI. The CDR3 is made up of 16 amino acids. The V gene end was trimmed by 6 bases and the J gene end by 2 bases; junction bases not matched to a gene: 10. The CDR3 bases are TGTGCCAGCTCGCCCACGAGGACAGGACCTGGAAACACCATATATTTT. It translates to CASSPTRTGPGNTIYF.

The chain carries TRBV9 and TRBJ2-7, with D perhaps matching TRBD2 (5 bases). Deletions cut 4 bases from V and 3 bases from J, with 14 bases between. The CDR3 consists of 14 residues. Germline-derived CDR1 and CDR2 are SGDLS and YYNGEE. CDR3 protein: CASSLEGVGYEQYF. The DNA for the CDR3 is TGTGCCAGCAGCTTAGAGGGCGTGGGCTACGAGCAGTACTTC.

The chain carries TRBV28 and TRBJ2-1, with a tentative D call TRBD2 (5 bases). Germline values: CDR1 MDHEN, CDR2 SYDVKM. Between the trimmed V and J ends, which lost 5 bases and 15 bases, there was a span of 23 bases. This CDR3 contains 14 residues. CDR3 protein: CASSPGLAPSSRFF. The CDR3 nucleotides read TGTGCCAGCAGTCCGGGGTTGGCCCCGTCAAGTCGGTTCTTC.

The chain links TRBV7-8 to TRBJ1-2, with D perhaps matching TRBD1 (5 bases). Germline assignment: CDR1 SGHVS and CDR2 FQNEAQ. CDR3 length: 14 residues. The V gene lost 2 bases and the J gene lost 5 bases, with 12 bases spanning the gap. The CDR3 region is CASSLFGGEYGYTF. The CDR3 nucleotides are TGTGCCAGCAGCTTATTTGGGGGTGAATATGGCTACACCTTC.

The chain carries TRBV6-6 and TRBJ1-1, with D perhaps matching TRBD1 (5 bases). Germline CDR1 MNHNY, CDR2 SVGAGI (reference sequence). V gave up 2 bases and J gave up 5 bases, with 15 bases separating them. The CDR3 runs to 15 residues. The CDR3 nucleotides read TGTGCCAGCAGTTACGAGAACCCGGGGGGAACTGAAGCTTTCTTT. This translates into CASSYENPGGTEAFF.

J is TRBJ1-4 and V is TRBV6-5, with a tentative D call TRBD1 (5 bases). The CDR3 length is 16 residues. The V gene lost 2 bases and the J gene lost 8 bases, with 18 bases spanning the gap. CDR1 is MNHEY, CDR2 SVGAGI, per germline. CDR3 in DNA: TGTGCCAGCAGTTACAATTCCCCCCGGCAGGGCGAAAAACTGTTTTTT. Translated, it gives CASSYNSPRQGEKLFF.

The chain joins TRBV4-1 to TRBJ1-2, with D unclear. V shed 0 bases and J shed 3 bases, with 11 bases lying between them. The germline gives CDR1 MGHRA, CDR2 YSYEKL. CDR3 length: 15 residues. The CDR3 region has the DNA TGCGCCAGCAGCCAAGATCCGGACGGAGACTATGGCTACACCTTC. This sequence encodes CASSQDPDGDYGYTF.

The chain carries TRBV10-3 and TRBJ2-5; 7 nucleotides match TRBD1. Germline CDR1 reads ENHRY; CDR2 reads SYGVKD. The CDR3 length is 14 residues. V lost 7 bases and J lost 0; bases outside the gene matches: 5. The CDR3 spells CAITKQGYQETQYF. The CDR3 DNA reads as TGTGCCATCACCAAACAGGGGTACCAAGAGACCCAGTACTTC.